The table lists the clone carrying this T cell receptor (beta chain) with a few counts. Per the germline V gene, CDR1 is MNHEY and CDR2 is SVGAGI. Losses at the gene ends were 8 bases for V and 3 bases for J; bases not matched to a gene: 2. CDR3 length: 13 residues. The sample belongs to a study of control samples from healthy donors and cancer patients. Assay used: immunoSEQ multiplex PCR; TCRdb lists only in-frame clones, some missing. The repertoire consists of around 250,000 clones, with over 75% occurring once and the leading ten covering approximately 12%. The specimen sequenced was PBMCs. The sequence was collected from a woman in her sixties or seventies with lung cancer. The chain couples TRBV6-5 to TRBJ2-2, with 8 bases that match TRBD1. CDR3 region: CASGDRYTGELFF. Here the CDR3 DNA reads TGTGCCAGCGGGGACAGGTACACCGGGGAGCTGTTTTTT.